Listed below are T cell receptor beta chains from one sample, sequenced in a study of blood T cell dynamics during melanoma immunotherapy. This table comes from immunoSEQ multiplex PCR, and its TCRdb copy is limited to in-frame clones, with some not included. In the table there are over 10,000 clones, under 95% of which are singletons. Sequenced material: effector memory CD8+ T cells from blood, taken from a patient treated with checkpoint blockade. These receptors came from a human donor with melanoma. Both conserved end residues are part of each CDR3. A D gene is named only where the DNA matches it firmly. Not every row has a clone size; where given, it reads once, few, many or a size class.

V gene,clone size,J gene,D gene,CDR3 protein,CDR3 DNA
TRBV27,once,TRBJ2-7,TRBD2,CASSLGLGGYEQYF,TGTGCCAGCAGTTTAGGGCTCGGGGGGTACGAGCAGTACTTC
TRBV21-1,NA,TRBJ1-2,NA,CASMPSSGGGGYTF,TGTGCCAGCATGCCCAGCAGCGGGGGGGGTGGCTACACCTTC
TRBV15,NA,TRBJ2-1,NA,CATRVIGSEVHEQFF,TGTGCCACCAGGGTAATAGGGTCCGAAGTTCATGAGCAGTTCTTC
TRBV6-6,once,TRBJ2-7,NA,CASSYSHDYEQYF,TGTGCCAGCAGTTACTCCCATGACTACGAGCAGTACTTC
TRBV5-6,NA,TRBJ1-2,NA,CASSSGAIYGYTF,TGTGCCAGCAGCTCGGGGGCAATCTATGGCTACACCTTC
TRBV7-6,NA,TRBJ2-3,TRBD1,CASSPRTGVADTQYF,TGTGCCAGCAGCCCCAGGACAGGGGTAGCAGATACGCAGTATTTT
TRBV2,NA,TRBJ2-2,NA,CASRSGFTGELFF,TGTGCCAGCAGGTCGGGCTTCACCGGGGAGCTGTTTTTT
TRBV12-2,NA,TRBJ2-7,NA,CASRLRTPRKYEQYF,TGTGCAAGTCGCTTGAGGACGCCTCGTAAGTACGAGCAGTACTTC
TRBV7-9,NA,TRBJ1-5,NA,CASSLHDGGQNQPQHF,TGTGCCAGCAGCTTACACGACGGCGGCCAGAATCAGCCCCAGCATTTT
TRBV27,NA,TRBJ2-6,NA,CASSRFQGNVLTF,TGTGCCAGCAGTCGATTTCAAGGGAACGTCCTGACTTTC
TRBV27,few,TRBJ2-3,TRBD1,CASSLYGQGDTQYF,TGTGCCAGCAGTCTATACGGACAGGGAGATACGCAGTATTTT
TRBV11-2,NA,TRBJ2-3,TRBD2,CASSFSPPAGGTDTQYF,TGTGCCAGCAGCTTTAGTCCCCCAGCGGGGGGCACAGATACGCAGTATTTT
TRBV7-8,NA,TRBJ2-1,TRBD1,CASSSTTGNYNEQFF,TGTGCCAGCAGCTCAACGACAGGGAACTACAATGAGCAGTTCTTC
TRBV4-1,NA,TRBJ1-6,TRBD1,CASSQGQGDNSPLHF,TGCGCCAGCAGCCAAGGACAGGGAGATAATTCACCCCTCCACTTT
TRBV5-1,NA,TRBJ2-1,NA,CASSYSAGYNEQFF,TGCGCCAGCAGTTATAGCGCGGGGTACAATGAGCAGTTCTTC
TRBV27,NA,TRBJ2-2,TRBD1,CASSWTGGSSTGELFF,TGTGCCAGCAGTTGGACAGGGGGCTCGAGCACCGGGGAGCTGTTTTTT
TRBV27,NA,TRBJ1-5,NA,CASSLSGGNQPQHF,TGTGCCAGCAGTTTATCAGGGGGCAATCAGCCCCAGCATTTT
TRBV4-1,NA,TRBJ2-7,NA,CASSFTSSTGLEQYF,TGCGCCAGCAGCTTCACGTCCTCAACGGGACTTGAGCAGTACTTC
TRBV7-6,NA,TRBJ1-1,NA,CASSLPGWNTEAFF,TGTGCCAGCAGCTTACCGGGATGGAACACTGAAGCTTTCTTT
TRBV13,NA,TRBJ2-1,TRBD2,CASSLMAGDAYNEQFF,TGTGCCAGCAGCTTAATGGCGGGAGACGCGTACAATGAGCAGTTCTTC
TRBV20-1,NA,TRBJ2-1,NA,CSARVVNEQFF,TGCAGTGCTAGAGTTGTCAATGAGCAGTTCTTC
TRBV6-1,once,TRBJ1-6,NA,CASTPWQFGNSPLHF,TGTGCCAGCACCCCCTGGCAGTTTGGCAATTCACCCCTCCACTTT
TRBV7-9,NA,TRBJ2-7,NA,CASSFLSNPYEQYF,TGTGCCAGCAGCTTTCTGAGTAATCCCTACGAGCAGTACTTC
TRBV6-5,NA,TRBJ2-7,NA,CASSYSTGAYEQYF,TGTGCCAGCAGTTACTCGACGGGGGCGTACGAGCAGTACTTC
TRBV4-1,NA,TRBJ1-1,NA,CASSQLVDTLNTEAFF,TGCGCCAGCAGCCAACTTGTTGACACGTTGAACACTGAAGCTTTCTTT
TRBV27,NA,TRBJ2-7,NA,CASSLGPFYEQYF,TGTGCCAGCAGTTTAGGGCCGTTCTACGAGCAGTACTTC
TRBV27,NA,TRBJ1-5,NA,CASSLGGGNQPQHF,TGTGCCAGCAGTCTGGGGGGTGGCAATCAGCCCCAGCATTTT
TRBV19,NA,TRBJ2-1,TRBD2,CASSMSLAGENNEQFF,TGTGCCAGTAGTATGTCCCTAGCGGGAGAAAACAATGAGCAGTTCTTC
TRBV19,once,TRBJ2-7,NA,CATSGAGSIDGTYEQYF,TGTGCCACCTCTGGGGCAGGGTCAATTGACGGGACCTACGAGCAGTACTTC
TRBV7-2,NA,TRBJ2-2,NA,CASSLFDLSGTGELFF,TGTGCCAGCAGCTTATTCGACCTTTCGGGCACCGGGGAGCTGTTTTTT
TRBV19,NA,TRBJ2-1,NA,CASSATHNEQFF,TGTGCCAGTAGTGCGACCCACAATGAGCAGTTCTTC
TRBV19,NA,TRBJ1-4,NA,CASSIGSGSHEKLFF,TGTGCCAGTAGTATAGGTTCGGGATCCCATGAAAAACTGTTTTTT
TRBV2,NA,TRBJ2-3,TRBD2,CASSEYRASGVSTDTQYF,TGTGCCAGCAGTGAATATAGGGCTAGCGGAGTTAGCACAGATACGCAGTATTTT
TRBV19,NA,TRBJ2-7,NA,CASSTEQHPYEQYF,TGTGCCAGTAGTACGGAACAACACCCCTACGAGCAGTACTTC
TRBV5-4,NA,TRBJ2-1,NA,CASSPRSYNEQFF,TGTGCCAGCAGCCCCCGGAGCTACAATGAGCAGTTCTTC
TRBV6-1,once,TRBJ2-7,NA,CASSDMSHEQYF,TGTGCCAGCAGTGATATGTCCCACGAGCAGTACTTC
TRBV2,few,TRBJ2-2,TRBD2,CASRPLSGANTGELFF,TGTGCCAGCAGGCCCCTGAGCGGGGCGAACACCGGGGAGCTGTTTTTT
TRBV7-6,NA,TRBJ2-2,TRBD2,CASSLAGRAPRTGELFF,TGTGCCAGCAGCTTAGCGGGGAGGGCCCCGAGGACCGGGGAGCTGTTTTTT
TRBV5-4,NA,TRBJ1-1,TRBD1,CASSFSGGNTEAFF,TGTGCCAGCAGCTTCTCAGGGGGGAACACTGAAGCTTTCTTT
TRBV30,NA,TRBJ2-3,NA,CAWSVSGDTQYF,TGTGCCTGGAGTGTATCTGGAGATACGCAGTATTTT
TRBV25-1,NA,TRBJ2-4,NA,CASSGVAKNIQYF,TGTGCCAGCAGTGGGGTAGCCAAAAACATTCAGTACTTC
TRBV25-1,once,TRBJ1-1,NA,CASAIGGNTEAFF,TGTGCCAGCGCCATTGGAGGTAACACTGAAGCTTTCTTT
TRBV19,NA,TRBJ1-4,TRBD1,CASSTRTGVTTNEKLFF,TGTGCCAGTAGTACAAGGACAGGGGTCACAACTAATGAAAAACTGTTTTTT
TRBV7-3,NA,TRBJ2-1,TRBD2,CASSLTLAGSGNEQFF,TGTGCCAGCAGCTTAACCCTAGCGGGGTCAGGGAATGAGCAGTTCTTC
TRBV4-1,NA,TRBJ1-2,TRBD1,CASSPGTGALYGYTF,TGCGCCAGCAGTCCCGGGACAGGGGCTCTCTATGGCTACACCTTC
TRBV27,NA,TRBJ2-7,TRBD1,CASGQGPDYEQYF,TGTGCCAGCGGACAGGGTCCCGACTACGAGCAGTACTTC
TRBV19,NA,TRBJ1-2,NA,CASSIPVPPGDYGYTF,TGTGCCAGTAGTATCCCGGTCCCTCCGGGTGACTATGGCTACACCTTC
TRBV7-9,once,TRBJ1-2,TRBD1,CAGGQSSMGGYTF,TGTGCCGGGGGACAGTCGAGCATGGGTGGCTACACCTTC
TRBV4-1,NA,TRBJ2-7,TRBD1,CASSQVATGSLYEQYF,TGCGCCAGCAGCCAAGTGGCGACAGGGAGTCTCTACGAGCAGTACTTC
TRBV7-9,few,TRBJ2-7,TRBD1,CASSTGTEYEQYF,TGTGCCAGCAGCACCGGGACAGAGTACGAGCAGTACTTC
TRBV11-2,NA,TRBJ1-1,NA,CASSSLGLNTEAFF,TGTGCCAGCAGCTCCTTAGGATTGAACACTGAAGCTTTCTTT
TRBV7-9,NA,TRBJ2-7,TRBD2,CASSPGLAVTYEQYF,TGTGCCAGCAGCCCGGGACTAGCGGTTACCTACGAGCAGTACTTC
TRBV7-9,NA,TRBJ2-7,NA,CASSFFKSYEQYF,TGTGCCAGCAGCTTCTTTAAATCCTACGAGCAGTACTTC